A single sample gave rise to the 21 T cell receptor beta chains below, sequenced in a study of breast tumors, draining lymph nodes, adjacent tissues. MiXCR, applied by TCRdb to the multiplex PCR reads, yields one record per CDR3 protein. The table has some 150,000 distinct CDR3 sequences, around 24% seen once; the top ten hold roughly 2.5%. Axillary draining lymph nodes of breast cancer patients supplied the node samples. Material for sequencing was axillary lymph node tissue. These receptors all come from a female donor with breast cancer. Some clones in this sample may be carry-over from other donors' samples.

The sample holds many counts of this clonotype. The chain combines TRBV7-2 with TRBJ1-3; D is ambiguous. The V and J ends lost 2 bases and 4 bases respectively, with 3 bases between them. CDR1 and CDR2 (germline): SGHTA, FQGNSA. The CDR3 loop spans 12 amino acids. The CDR3 reads CASSLLGNTIYF. The CDR3 region has the DNA TGTGCCAGCAGCTTACTCGGAAACACCATATATTTT.

Many counts were recorded for this clonotype. The genes are TRBV19 and TRBJ1-5; possible D gene TRBD1, 5 bases. CDR1 and CDR2 (germline): LNHDA, SQIVND (reference sequence). Trimming shortened V by 3 bases and J by 5 bases, and 14 bases separated the two germline ends. This CDR3 spans 15 amino acids. The CDR3 DNA reads TGTGCCAGTAGTATGATGCGGGGGTCCCATCAGCCCCAGCATTTT. Translating it yields CASSMMRGSHQPQHF.

There are a few counts of this clonotype. The chain combines TRBV27 with TRBJ2-3; 7 positions match TRBD1. This CDR3 has 16 amino acids. Unmatched junction bases numbered 5, after V lost 0 bases and J lost 2 bases. Per the germline V gene, CDR1 is MNHEY and CDR2 is SMNVEV (reference sequence). The CDR3 nucleotides are TGTGCCAGCAGTTTATCCCAAGGGGGCTACACAGATACGCAGTATTTT. Amino acid sequence: CASSLSQGGYTDTQYF.

This clonotype was counted between two and nine times. A much larger clone differs by one base, so this may be a read error. This chain connects TRBV5-8 to TRBJ2-7, with 8 bases fitting TRBD1. Germline assignment: CDR1 SGHTS and CDR2 YDEGEE. The trim removed 3 bases at V and 4 bases at J, leaving 15 bases unmatched. The length of the CDR3 is 17 residues. Here the CDR3 DNA reads TGTGCCAGCAGCTCCCCACGGGGAAAACAGGGGGTGTACGAGCAGTACTTC. Amino acid sequence: CASSSPRGKQGVYEQYF.

At least ten counts were recorded for this clonotype. J is TRBJ2-3 and V is TRBV7-2; perhaps TRBD2 as D (7 bases). V lost 5 bases and J 3 bases, leaving 21 bases between the germline ends. The CDR3 is 17 amino acids. The V gene's germline CDR1 is SGHTA and CDR2 FQGNSA. The CDR3 DNA is TGTGCCAGCAGCCACAAAGGGGGAGGGCCAAAGACAGATACGCAGTATTTT. Amino acid sequence: CASSHKGGGPKTDTQYF. The full variable domain, in which reference TRBV7-2 and TRBJ2-3 provide the parts outside the CDR3, is GAGVSQSPSNKVTEKGKDVELRCDPISGHTALYWYRQSLGQGLEFLIYFQGNSAPDKSGLPSDRFSAERTGGSVSTLTIQRTQQEDSAVYLCASSHKGGGPKTDTQYFGPGTRLTVL.

The sample holds many counts of this clonotype. The rearrangement uses TRBV7-9 and TRBJ2-5, with D perhaps TRBD1 or TRBD2 (6 bases each). The CDR3 covers 16 residues. Germline lookup yields CDR1 SEHNR and CDR2 FQNEAQ (reference sequence). V was pared by 0 bases and J by 5 bases, with 16 bases between. CDR3 in amino acids: CASSLAMGGDRETQYF. The CDR3, as DNA: TGTGCCAGCAGCTTAGCGATGGGGGGCGACCGGGAGACCCAGTACTTC. The full variable domain, its missing parts supplied by reference TRBV7-9 and TRBJ2-5, is DTGVSQNPRHKITKRGQNVTFRCDPISEHNRLYWYRQTLGQGPEFLTYFQNEAQLEKSRLLSDRFSAERPKGSFSTLEIQRTEQGDSAMYLCASSLAMGGDRETQYFGPGTRLLVL.

Remarks on this clonotype: A much larger clone differs by one base, so this may be a read error. CDR3: CATYHGGQGGNRPQHF. In DNA form, the CDR3 reads TGTGCCACGTATCACGGGGGACAGGGTGGCAATCGGCCCCAGCATTTT. The rearrangement uses TRBV10-3 and TRBJ1-5, with 9 positions matching TRBD1. The CDR3 is 16 amino acids. CDR1 ENHRY and CDR2 SYGVKD come from the germline V gene.

V gene TRBV28 combines with J gene TRBJ2-7; 7 bases are shared with TRBD1. This CDR3 spans 15 amino acids. From germline, CDR1 is MDHEN and CDR2 SYDVKM. The V gene end was trimmed by 6 bases and the J gene end by 4 bases; junction bases not matched to a gene: 12. DNA for the CDR3: TGTGCCAGCAGCCAGGACAGGATGGGGGCATACGAGCAGTACTTC. Translated, it gives CASSQDRMGAYEQYF.

CDR3 residues: CSARGLAEITDTQYF. CDR3 nucleotide sequence: TGCAGTGCTAGGGGACTAGCGGAAATCACAGATACGCAGTATTTT. The gene calls are TRBV20-1 and TRBJ2-3, with 11 bases that match TRBD2. Germline CDR1 reads DFQATT; CDR2 reads SNEGSKA (reference sequence). The length of the CDR3 is 15 residues. The V and J ends lost 3 bases and 2 bases, in that order; junction bases with no gene match: 4.

This clonotype was picked up many times. The V call is TRBV20-1, the J call TRBJ2-3, with 10 positions matching TRBD2. The germline V gene has CDR1 DFQATT and CDR2 SNEGSKA (reference sequence). With 8 bases clipped from V and 6 bases from J, the junction kept 8 bases outside the gene matches. This CDR3 is 13 amino acids long. CDR3 DNA: TGCAGTTGGTCTAGCGGGAGTTGGGATACGCAGTATTTT. Amino acid sequence: CSWSSGSWDTQYF.

This clonotype was seen ten or more times. The chain combines TRBV2 with TRBJ2-7; D perhaps matches TRBD2 (6 bases). Germline CDR1 reads SNHLY; CDR2 reads FYNNEI. V lost 4 bases and J 3 bases, leaving 13 bases between the germline ends. This CDR3 is built from 14 residues. In nucleotides, the CDR3 is TGTGCCAGCAGTGGAGCTAGCGTACTCTACGAGCAGTACTTC. Residues: CASSGASVLYEQYF.

In this sample, this clonotype turned up many times. V gene TRBV7-2 combines with J gene TRBJ2-7; D possibly corresponds to TRBD2 (5 bases). CDR3 size: 15 residues. Germline V CDR1 and CDR2: SGHTA, FQGNSA. Between the trimmed V and J ends, which lost 1 base and 7 bases, there was a span of 17 bases. CDR3 amino acids: CASSLDVAGAGEQYF. CDR3 nucleotides: TGTGCCAGCAGCTTAGACGTCGCGGGTGCAGGAGAGCAGTACTTC.

This clonotype was found many times. This chain connects TRBV7-9 to TRBJ2-3, with D hard to call. This CDR3 is built from 14 residues. Germline loops: CDR1 SEHNR, CDR2 FQNEAQ (reference sequence). V was shortened by 5 bases and J by 5 bases, with 14 bases between the two germline ends. The CDR3 DNA reads TGTGCCAGCAGCCACGGAAAGGCAGGAGATACGCAGTATTTT. Its protein product is CASSHGKAGDTQYF.

To note about this clonotype: An end of the junction does not agree with germline; a read error may underlie this. The chain uses TRBV18 and TRBJ2-7; 12 positions match TRBD2. Germline values: CDR1 KGHSH, CDR2 LQKENI. This CDR3 contains 15 residues. CDR3 protein: CVSSRLAGENYEQYF. The CDR3 coding sequence is TGTGTCAGCTCAAGACTAGCGGGAGAGAATTACGAGCAGTACTTC.

At least ten counts were recorded for this clonotype. The chain has TRBV5-1 and TRBJ2-1; weak D call: TRBD1 (5 bases). The CDR3 is made up of 12 amino acids. Trimming shortened V by 4 bases and J by 8 bases, and 10 bases separated the two germline ends. CDR1 and CDR2 (germline): SGHRS, YFSETQ. CDR3 residues: CASSTQGYEQFF. CDR3 in DNA: TGCGCCAGCAGCACTCAGGGCTATGAGCAGTTCTTC. The variable domain in full, completed from reference TRBV5-1 and TRBJ2-1, reads KAGVTQTPRYLIKTRGQQVTLSCSPISGHRSVSWYQQTPGQGLQFLFEYFSETQRNKGNFPGRFSGRQFSNSRSEMNVSTLELGDSALYLCASSTQGYEQFFGPGTRLTVL.

As to this clonotype: This may be a read error: a much more frequent sequence differs by one nucleotide. V gene TRBV27 combines with J gene TRBJ1-6, with TRBD1 as a possible D gene (5 bases). This CDR3 spans 14 amino acids. CDR1 is MNHEY, CDR2 SMNVEV, per germline (reference sequence). Trimming removed 5 bases from V and 9 bases from J, with 14 bases in between. The CDR3 loop reads CASSPGRGSSPLHF. The CDR3 DNA reads as TGTGCCAGCAGTCCGGGACGGGGGAGTTCACCCCTCCACTTT.

As concerns this clonotype: Since a much larger clone is just one base distant, this may be a read error. The chain carries TRBV2 and TRBJ1-2, with 9 bases matching TRBD1. Germline-derived CDR1 and CDR2 are SNHLY and FYNNEI. Trimming removed 7 bases from V and 6 bases from J; junction bases left unmatched: 15. The CDR3 contains 16 residues. The CDR3 loop reads CASTPLGDRVSHGYTF. Written as DNA, the CDR3 is TGTGCCAGCACCCCCCTCGGGGACAGGGTTAGCCATGGCTACACCTTC.

This clonotype was seen a handful of times. This may be a read error: a much more frequent sequence differs by one nucleotide. The chain has TRBV24-1 and TRBJ2-5, with 11 bases that match TRBD2. The CDR3 totals 17 residues. V gave up 2 bases and J gave up 0 bases; unmatched junction bases: 4. The germline CDR1 and CDR2 sequences are KGHDR and SFDVKD. The chain's CDR3 is CATSDSSSGRYQETQYF. In nucleotides, the CDR3 is TGTGCCACCAGTGATTCCTCTAGCGGGAGGTACCAAGAGACCCAGTACTTC.

This clonotype was detected many times. The rearrangement links TRBV20-1 to TRBJ2-7; weak D call: TRBD2 (5 bases). Between the trimmed V and J ends, which lost 5 bases and 0 bases, there was a span of 5 bases. The CDR3 is 11 amino acids. Germline CDR1 DFQATT, CDR2 SNEGSKA (reference sequence). CDR3 DNA: TGCAGTGCTGACTACTCCTACGAGCAGTACTTC. Translating it yields CSADYSYEQYF.

There are many counts of this clonotype. The chain recombines TRBV15 with TRBJ2-7; 9 bases agree with TRBD1. Per germline, CDR1 LNHNV and CDR2 YYDKDF (reference sequence). With 3 bases clipped from V and 2 bases from J, the junction kept 2 bases outside the gene matches. The CDR3 length is 14 residues. This chain's CDR3 is CATSSGQGTYEQYF. The CDR3 bases are TGTGCCACCAGCAGCGGACAGGGGACCTACGAGCAGTACTTC.

This clonotype was seen ten or more times. The rearrangement joins TRBV5-1 to TRBJ2-7; tentative D call: TRBD1 (5 bases). The V gene's germline CDR1 is SGHRS and CDR2 YFSETQ. Trimming shortened V by 0 bases and J by 6 bases, and 13 bases separated the two germline ends. This CDR3 is 14 amino acids long. This chain's CDR3 is CASSLAGMGREQYF. The CDR3 coding sequence is TGCGCCAGCAGCTTGGCAGGGATGGGGCGCGAGCAGTACTTC.